This T cell receptor beta chain was documented in a study of T cell responses to AZD1222 COVID-19 vaccine. V shed 7 bases and J shed 5 bases, with 17 bases lying between them. Germline lookup yields CDR1 MDHEN and CDR2 SYDVKM. This CDR3 region has 14 residues. Using immunoSEQ multiplex PCR, the repertoire was profiled, and TCRdb retains in-frame clones only, with some absent. The sample shows about 110,000 clones, about 90% of them seen only once. General study results and limits: Increases in Spike-specific TCR breadth and depth were seen after two AZD1222 doses. Spike-wide vaccine-associated CD4 TCRs dominated at 160-218 and 743-854. All repertoire sampling was performed exclusively after the peak T cell response.

As for this clone: The antigen remains unidentified.

The clonotype originates from an adult who received the AZD1222 COVID-19 vaccine. The input for sequencing was peripheral blood, taken 28 days after the second AZD1222 dose. This rearrangement joins TRBV28 to TRBJ2-5; D may be TRBD2 (5 bases). DNA for the CDR3: TGTGCCAGCATCCAGCGGCGAGGGTGGGAGACCCAGTACTTC. Encoded protein: CASIQRRGWETQYF.